The next 3 T cell receptor beta chains were all read from a single sample in a study of identical twins. TCRdb reprocessed the 5' RACE reads with MiXCR, giving one entry per CDR3 protein. The sample has 450,000 or so distinct CDR3 sequences, approximately 24% seen once. Separately, the same data were catalogued under a study of T cells expressing NK-cell markers.

The material sequenced was CD4+ T cells sorted from blood. These receptors were collected from a woman aged 18-29 years in good health.

In DNA form, the CDR3 reads TGCGCCAGCAGCCGGACTAGCGCGGTAGATACGCAGTATTTT. Protein: CASSRTSAVDTQYF. J is TRBJ2-3 and V is TRBV5-1, with 9 nucleotides matching TRBD2. The V gene end was trimmed by 4 bases and the J gene end by 5 bases; junction bases not matched to a gene: 5. CDR1 and CDR2 from the germline V gene are SGHRS and YFSETQ. The CDR3 loop spans 14 amino acids. The whole variable domain, filled in from reference TRBV5-1 and TRBJ2-3, reads KAGVTQTPRYLIKTRGQQVTLSCSPISGHRSVSWYQQTPGQGLQFLFEYFSETQRNKGNFPGRFSGRQFSNSRSEMNVSTLELGDSALYLCASSRTSAVDTQYFGPGTRLTVL.

This clonotype was observed many times. The chain links TRBV9 to TRBJ2-2; 10 bases match TRBD2. This CDR3 is 18 amino acids long. Looked up from germline, CDR1 is SGDLS and CDR2 is YYNGEE. With 0 bases clipped from V and 6 bases from J, the junction kept 11 bases outside the gene matches. The CDR3 protein is CASSVVGLAGVRAGELFF. CDR3 in DNA: TGTGCCAGCAGCGTAGTCGGCCTAGCGGGAGTACGTGCCGGGGAGCTGTTTTTT.

J is TRBJ2-1 and V is TRBV12-5, with 8 bases aligning to TRBD2. CDR3 length equals 21 residues. The junction had 17 bases not matched to a gene; V was cut back by 1 base and J by 0 bases. The germline CDR1 and CDR2 sequences are LGHNT and FRNRAP. In DNA, the CDR3 is TGTGCTAGTGGTTTGGCACGAAGGGGACTAGTGAGAGGGGGCTCCTACAATGAGCAGTTCTTC. Its protein is CASGLARRGLVRGGSYNEQFF.